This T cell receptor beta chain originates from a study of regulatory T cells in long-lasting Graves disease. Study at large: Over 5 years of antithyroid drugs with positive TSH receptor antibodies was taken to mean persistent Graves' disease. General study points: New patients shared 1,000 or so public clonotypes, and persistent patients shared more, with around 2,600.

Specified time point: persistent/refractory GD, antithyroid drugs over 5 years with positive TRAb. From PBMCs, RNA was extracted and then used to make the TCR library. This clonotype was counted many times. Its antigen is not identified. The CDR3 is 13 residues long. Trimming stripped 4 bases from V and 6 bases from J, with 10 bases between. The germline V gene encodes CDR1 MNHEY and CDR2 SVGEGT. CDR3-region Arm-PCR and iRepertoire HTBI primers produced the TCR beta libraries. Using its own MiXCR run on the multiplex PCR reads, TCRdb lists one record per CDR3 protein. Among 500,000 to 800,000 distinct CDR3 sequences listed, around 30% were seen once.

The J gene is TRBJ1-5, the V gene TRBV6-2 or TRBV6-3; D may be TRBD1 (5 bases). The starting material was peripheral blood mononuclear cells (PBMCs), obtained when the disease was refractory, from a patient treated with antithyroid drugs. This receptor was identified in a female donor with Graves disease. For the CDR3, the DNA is TGTGCCAGCAGTTTGGGGGGACGTCAGCCCCAGCATTTT. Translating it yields CASSLGGRQPQHF.